This record concerns one T cell receptor (beta chain) sequence. This sample was taken from a study of blood T cells in healthy people across ages. Deletions cut 2 bases from V and 10 bases from J, with 15 bases between. Germline CDR1 reads SQVTM; CDR2 reads ANQGSEA. The CDR3 extends over 13 amino acids. A second PCR, run for roughly 7 to 12 cycles, used a sample-barcoded 5' primer plus a J-beta primer mix. MiXCR, applied by TCRdb to the 5' RACE reads, yields one record per CDR3 protein. The data show about 1.4 million distinct CDR3 sequences, 59% seen once. Sequenced sample: blood. The receptor comes from a man between 18 and 29 years old in good health. This chain uses TRBV29-1 with TRBJ2-1; the D gene is possibly TRBD2 (6 bases). The CDR3 is CSVENHRENEQFF. CDR3 sequence (DNA): TGCAGCGTTGAAAACCACCGGGAGAACGAGCAGTTCTTC.